This TCR beta chain is from a study of T cell changes during pregnancy in multiple sclerosis. TCRdb keeps only in-frame clones here, not all; method: immunoSEQ multiplex PCR. The data contain about 32,000 clones, about nine tenths of them singletons. The CDR3 runs to 15 residues. V was clipped by 0 bases and J by 4 bases; unmatched bases: 2. The V gene's germline CDR1 is MNHEY and CDR2 SMNVEV (reference sequence). The genes are TRBV27 and TRBJ2-5; TRBD1 aligns across 10 bases. The sequence derives from a female donor in good health, enrolled as a control in a pregnancy study. The specimen comprised CD8+ T cells from peripheral blood mononuclear cells, sampled in the second trimester of pregnancy. The CDR3 loop reads CASSLSGQGLETQYF. The CDR3 region has the DNA TGTGCCAGCAGTTTATCGGGACAGGGGCTAGAGACCCAGTACTTC.